The 14 T cell receptor beta chains below all came from one sample that was sequenced in a study of T cell repertoires in cytomegalovirus infection. From the reads, TCRdb called clonotypes with MiXCR, one entry per CDR3 protein. The data show roughly 140,000 distinct CDR3 sequences, less than 25% seen once. The sample consisted of PBMCs. Receptor source: a human donor in good health (CMV status not recorded). Some clones in this sample may be carry-over from other donors' samples.

The chain combines TRBV28 with TRBJ2-2; TRBD1 matches at 9 bases. Germline V gives CDR1 MDHEN, CDR2 SYDVKM. This CDR3 has 16 amino acids. The ends lost 6 bases at V and 5 bases at J; junction bases unmatched: 10. The CDR3 sequence: CASRYTGGAGTGELFF. In DNA form, the CDR3 reads TGTGCCAGCAGATATACAGGGGGCGCGGGTACCGGGGAGCTGTTTTTT.

This clonotype was seen repeatedly, ten times or more. This chain joins TRBV10-3 and TRBJ2-1; a possible D gene is TRBD1 (5 bases). This CDR3 comprises 16 residues. The V and J ends lost 3 bases and 3 bases respectively, with 15 bases between them. Per the germline V gene, CDR1 is ENHRY and CDR2 is SYGVKD. The CDR3 reads CAISDVEQANYNEQFF. CDR3 DNA: TGTGCCATCAGTGACGTGGAACAGGCAAACTACAATGAGCAGTTCTTC.

This chain links TRBV24-1 with TRBJ2-3; D is unclear. With 1 base removed from V and 5 bases from J, the gap between germline ends came to 6 bases. Germline V gene lookup returns CDR1 KGHDR and CDR2 SFDVKD. The CDR3 contains 13 residues. CDR3 sequence (DNA): TGTGCCACCAGTGATTTTGAGAGAGATACGCAGTATTTT. Amino acids: CATSDFERDTQYF.

The chain couples TRBV28 to TRBJ2-7; D is uncertain. The CDR3 covers 14 residues. In germline, CDR1 is MDHEN, CDR2 SYDVKM. The V end lost 3 bases, the J end lost 0 bases, and 9 bases lay between the germline ends. For the CDR3, the DNA is TGTGCCAGCAGTTTGGCAGGTTACTCCTACGAGCAGTACTTC. This codes for CASSLAGYSYEQYF.

This clonotype appeared many times. This chain uses TRBV6-1 with TRBJ2-3; tentative D call: TRBD2 (6 bases). The V and J ends lost 6 bases and 5 bases respectively, with 18 bases between them. The CDR3 consists of 15 residues. The germline V gene encodes CDR1 MNHNS and CDR2 SASEGT. The CDR3 region is CASRRGILDQDTQYF. CDR3 DNA sequence: TGTGCCAGCAGACGGGGGATTCTTGACCAAGATACGCAGTATTTT.

This clonotype was seen at least ten times. The V and J genes are TRBV7-2 and TRBJ2-7; 8 nucleotides match TRBD2. The CDR3 contains 16 residues. Germline V gene lookup returns CDR1 SGHTA and CDR2 FQGNSA. V gave up 1 base and J gave up 2 bases; unmatched junction bases: 7. The CDR3 nucleotides read TGTGCCAGCAGCTTAGGTGTTAGCGGGATTCCCTACGAGCAGTACTTC. Protein: CASSLGVSGIPYEQYF.

This clonotype was picked up many times. CDR3 nucleotides: TGTGCCAGCAGCTTAGAGCTTACAGCGAACACCGGGGAGCTGTTTTTT. Translated: CASSLELTANTGELFF. The rearrangement uses TRBV7-2 and TRBJ2-2, with D uncertain. V lost 1 base to trimming and J lost 0 bases, with 9 bases between them. CDR3 length equals 16 residues. Germline V CDR1 and CDR2: SGHTA, FQGNSA.

The rearrangement uses TRBV3-1 and TRBJ2-1; a weak D match, TRBD2 (5 bases). Germline loops: CDR1 LGHDT, CDR2 YNNKEL (reference sequence). This CDR3 has 14 amino acids. The V gene lost 2 bases and the J gene lost 8 bases, with 13 bases spanning the gap. CDR3 coding DNA: TGTGCCAGCAGCCAACGTAATCGGGGAGATGAGCAGTTCTTC. It yields the protein CASSQRNRGDEQFF.

The gene calls are TRBV29-1 and TRBJ2-7; D gene unclear. The CDR3 has 14 amino acids. V lost 4 bases, J lost 0 bases, and 13 bases lay in between. Germline-derived CDR1 and CDR2 are SQVTM and ANQGSEA. The CDR3 DNA sequence: TGCAGCGTTGTTCAACAGTTCTCCTCCTACGAGCAGTACTTC. It encodes CSVVQQFSSYEQYF.

The chain links TRBV29-1 to TRBJ1-2; no clear D. The CDR3 has 11 residues. Trimming cost V 6 bases and J 8 bases, with 13 bases left between them. Germline V lookup: CDR1 SQVTM, CDR2 ANQGSEA. This CDR3 is CSVPEAGGYTF. The CDR3 region has the DNA TGCAGCGTCCCAGAGGCGGGGGGCTACACCTTC. The full variable domain, its missing parts supplied by reference TRBV29-1 and TRBJ1-2, is SAVISQKPSRDICQRGTSLTIQCQVDSQVTMMFWYRQQPGQSLTLIATANQGSEATYESGFVIDKFPISRPNLTFSTLTVSNMSPEDSSIYLCSVPEAGGYTFGSGTRLTVV.

This clonotype has ten or more counts. This chain uses TRBV7-2 with TRBJ1-5, with 7 bases lining up with TRBD1. Germline values: CDR1 SGHTA, CDR2 FQGNSA. The CDR3 is 14 amino acids. The junction had 3 bases not matched to a gene; V was cut back by 0 bases and J by 7 bases. The CDR3 loop is CASSLAGGPQPQHF. For the CDR3, the DNA is TGTGCCAGCAGCTTAGCAGGGGGCCCGCAGCCCCAGCATTTT.

This clonotype has a count of ten or more. The chain is built from TRBV7-9 and TRBJ2-4, with D perhaps matching TRBD1 (6 bases). Germline CDR1 is SEHNR and CDR2 is FQNEAQ (reference sequence). Trimming stripped 1 base from V and 4 bases from J, with 11 bases between. This CDR3 contains 15 residues. The CDR3 DNA is TGTGCCAGCAGCTTAGAGTTAGGACAGAAAAACATTCAGTACTTC. Its translation is CASSLELGQKNIQYF. Filled out from reference TRBV7-9 and TRBJ2-4, the complete variable domain reads DTGVSQNPRHKITKRGQNVTFRCDPISEHNRLYWYRQTLGQGPEFLTYFQNEAQLEKSRLLSDRFSAERPKGSFSTLEIQRTEQGDSAMYLCASSLELGQKNIQYFGAGTRLSVL.

This clonotype was seen repeatedly, ten times or more. The V call is TRBV7-2, the J call TRBJ1-6, with D possibly matching TRBD1 (6 bases). CDR3 length: 16 amino acids. Germline V gives CDR1 SGHTA, CDR2 FQGNSA. The V and J ends lost 1 base and 5 bases respectively, with 12 bases between them. In DNA, the CDR3 is TGTGCCAGCAGCTTAGTCGGGGGGCGAGATAATTCACCCCTCCACTTT. This translates into CASSLVGGRDNSPLHF.

A single count supports this clonotype. The CDR3 coding sequence is TGTGCCAGCAGCCTGGACAGGGACCAGTCGACCCAGTACTTC. Translated: CASSLDRDQSTQYF. V gene TRBV2 combines with J gene TRBJ2-5, with TRBD1 identical over 8 bases. J gave up 7 bases and V 6 bases, and 10 bases lay outside the gene matches. The CDR3 is made up of 14 amino acids. In germline, CDR1 is SNHLY, CDR2 FYNNEI.